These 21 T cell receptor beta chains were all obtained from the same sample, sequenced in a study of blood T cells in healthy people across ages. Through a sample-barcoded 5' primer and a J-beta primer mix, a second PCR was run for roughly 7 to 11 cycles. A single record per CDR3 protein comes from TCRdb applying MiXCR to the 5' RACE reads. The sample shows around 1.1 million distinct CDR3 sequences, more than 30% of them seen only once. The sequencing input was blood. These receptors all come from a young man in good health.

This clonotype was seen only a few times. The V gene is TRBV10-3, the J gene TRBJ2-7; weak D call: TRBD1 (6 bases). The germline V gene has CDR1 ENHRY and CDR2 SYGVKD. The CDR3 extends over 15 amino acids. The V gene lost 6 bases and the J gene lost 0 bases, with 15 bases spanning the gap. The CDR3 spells CAISTGHPSSYEQYF. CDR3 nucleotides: TGTGCCATCAGCACGGGACACCCGAGCTCCTACGAGCAGTACTTC.

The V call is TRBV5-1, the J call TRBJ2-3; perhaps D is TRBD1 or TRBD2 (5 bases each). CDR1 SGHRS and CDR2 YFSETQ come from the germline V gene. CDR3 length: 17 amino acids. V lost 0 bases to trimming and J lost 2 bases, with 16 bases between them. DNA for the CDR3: TGCGCCAGCAGCTTGGAACCGGGGACCACCACCACAGATACGCAGTATTTT. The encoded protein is CASSLEPGTTTTDTQYF.

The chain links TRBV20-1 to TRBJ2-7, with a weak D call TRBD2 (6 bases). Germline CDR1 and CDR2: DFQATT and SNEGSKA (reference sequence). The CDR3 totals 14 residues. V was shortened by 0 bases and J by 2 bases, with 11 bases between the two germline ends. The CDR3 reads CSARDPEGPYEQYF. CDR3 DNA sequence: TGCAGTGCTAGAGATCCGGAGGGTCCCTACGAGCAGTACTTC.

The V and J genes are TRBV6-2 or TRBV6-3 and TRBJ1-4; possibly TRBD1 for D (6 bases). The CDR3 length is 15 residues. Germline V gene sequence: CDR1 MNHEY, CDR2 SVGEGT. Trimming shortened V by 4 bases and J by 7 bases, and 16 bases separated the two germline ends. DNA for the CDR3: TGTGCCAGCAGTTTGTACAGGGAGGATTCTGAAAAACTGTTTTTT. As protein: CASSLYREDSEKLFF.

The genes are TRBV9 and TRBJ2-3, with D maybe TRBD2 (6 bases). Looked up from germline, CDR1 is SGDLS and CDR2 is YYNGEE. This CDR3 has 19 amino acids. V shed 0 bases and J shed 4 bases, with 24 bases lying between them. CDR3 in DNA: TGTGCCAGCAGCGTAGCTTTAGGCAAGAACCCGGGGGAGGCAGATACGCAGTATTTT. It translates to CASSVALGKNPGEADTQYF.

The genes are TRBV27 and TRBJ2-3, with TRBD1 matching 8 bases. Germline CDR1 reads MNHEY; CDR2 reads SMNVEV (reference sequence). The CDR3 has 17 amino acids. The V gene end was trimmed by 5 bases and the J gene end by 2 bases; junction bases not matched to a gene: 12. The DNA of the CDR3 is TGTGCCAGCAGTCCCCATAGGGGACAGGTGAACACAGATACGCAGTATTTT. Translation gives CASSPHRGQVNTDTQYF.

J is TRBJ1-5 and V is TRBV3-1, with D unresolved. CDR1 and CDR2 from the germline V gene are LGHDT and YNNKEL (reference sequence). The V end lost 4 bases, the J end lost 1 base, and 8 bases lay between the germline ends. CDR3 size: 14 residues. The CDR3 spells CASSPSVSNQPQHF. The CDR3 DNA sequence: TGTGCCAGCAGCCCTTCGGTCAGCAATCAGCCCCAGCATTTT.

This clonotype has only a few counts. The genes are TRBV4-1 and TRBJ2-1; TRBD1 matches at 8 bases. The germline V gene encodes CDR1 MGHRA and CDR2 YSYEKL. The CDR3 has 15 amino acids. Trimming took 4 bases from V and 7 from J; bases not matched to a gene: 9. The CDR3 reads CASSPWTGIENEQFF. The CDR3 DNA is TGCGCCAGCAGCCCCTGGACAGGGATAGAGAATGAGCAGTTCTTC.

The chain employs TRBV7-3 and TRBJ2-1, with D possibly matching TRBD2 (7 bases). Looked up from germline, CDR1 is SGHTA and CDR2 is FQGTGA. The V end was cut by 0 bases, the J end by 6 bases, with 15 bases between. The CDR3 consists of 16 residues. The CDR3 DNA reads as TGTGCCAGCAGCTTAACGCCGGGGGGCCGGGTCAATGAGCAGTTCTTC. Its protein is CASSLTPGGRVNEQFF.

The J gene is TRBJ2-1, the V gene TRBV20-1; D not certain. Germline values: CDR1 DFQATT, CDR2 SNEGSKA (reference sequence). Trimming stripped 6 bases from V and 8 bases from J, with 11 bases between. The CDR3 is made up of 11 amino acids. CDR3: CSAASSHEQFF. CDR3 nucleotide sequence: TGCAGTGCGGCCAGCAGCCATGAGCAGTTCTTC.

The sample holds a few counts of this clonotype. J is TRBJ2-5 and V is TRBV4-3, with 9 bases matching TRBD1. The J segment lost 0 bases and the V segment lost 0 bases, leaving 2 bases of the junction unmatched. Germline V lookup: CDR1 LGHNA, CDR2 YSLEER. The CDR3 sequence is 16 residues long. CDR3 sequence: CASSQDGTGYQETQYF. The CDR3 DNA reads TGCGCCAGCAGCCAAGATGGGACAGGGTACCAAGAGACCCAGTACTTC.

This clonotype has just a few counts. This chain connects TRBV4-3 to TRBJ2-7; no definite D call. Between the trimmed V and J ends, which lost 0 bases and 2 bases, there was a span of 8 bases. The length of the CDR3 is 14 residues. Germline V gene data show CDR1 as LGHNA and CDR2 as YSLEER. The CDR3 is CASSQDQWPYEQYF. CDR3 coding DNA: TGCGCCAGCAGCCAAGATCAATGGCCCTACGAGCAGTACTTC.

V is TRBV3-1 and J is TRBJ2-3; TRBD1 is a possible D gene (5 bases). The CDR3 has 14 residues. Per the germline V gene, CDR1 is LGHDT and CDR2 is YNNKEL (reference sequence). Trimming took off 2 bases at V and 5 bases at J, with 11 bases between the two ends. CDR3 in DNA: TGTGCCAGCAGCCAAATGGACCAGGGAGATACGCAGTATTTT. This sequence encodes CASSQMDQGDTQYF.

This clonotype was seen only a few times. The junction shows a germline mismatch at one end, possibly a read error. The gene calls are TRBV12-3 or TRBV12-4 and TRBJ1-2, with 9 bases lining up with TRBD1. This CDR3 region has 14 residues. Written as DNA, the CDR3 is TGTGCCCGCAGTCGACCGGGACAGGGCTATGGCTACACCTTC. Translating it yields CARSRPGQGYGYTF.

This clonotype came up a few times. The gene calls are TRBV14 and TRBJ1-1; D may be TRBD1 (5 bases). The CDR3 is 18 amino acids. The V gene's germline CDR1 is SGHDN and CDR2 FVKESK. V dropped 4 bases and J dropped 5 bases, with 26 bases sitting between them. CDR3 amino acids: CASSPFARATGRRTEAFF. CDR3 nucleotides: TGTGCCAGCAGCCCGTTCGCCCGGGCGACGGGGCGAAGGACTGAAGCTTTCTTT.

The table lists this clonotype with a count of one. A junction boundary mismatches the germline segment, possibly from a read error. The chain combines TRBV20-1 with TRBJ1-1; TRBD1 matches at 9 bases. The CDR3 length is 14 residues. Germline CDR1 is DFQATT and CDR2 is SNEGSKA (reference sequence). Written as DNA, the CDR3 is TGCAATGCTAGGACAGGGGCCAGGAACACTGAAGCTTTCTTT. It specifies CNARTGARNTEAFF.

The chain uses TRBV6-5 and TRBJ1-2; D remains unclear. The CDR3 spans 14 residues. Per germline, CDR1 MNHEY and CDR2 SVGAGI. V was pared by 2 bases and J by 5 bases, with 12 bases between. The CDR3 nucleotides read TGTGCCAGCAGTTACGGTTCTCCACCGTATGGCTACACCTTC. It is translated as CASSYGSPPYGYTF.

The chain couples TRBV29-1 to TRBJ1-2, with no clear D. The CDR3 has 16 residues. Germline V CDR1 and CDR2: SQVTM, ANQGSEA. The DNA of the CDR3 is TGCAACGAGACGCCCACCTACAGCCAAGGTAACTATGGCTACACCTTC. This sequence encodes CNETPTYSQGNYGYTF.

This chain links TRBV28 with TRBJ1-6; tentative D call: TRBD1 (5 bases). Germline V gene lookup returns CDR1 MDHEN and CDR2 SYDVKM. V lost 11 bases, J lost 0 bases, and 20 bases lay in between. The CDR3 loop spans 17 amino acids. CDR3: CAGRRNQGLSYNSPLHF. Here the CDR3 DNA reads TGTGCCGGCCGGCGAAATCAGGGCCTCTCCTATAATTCACCCCTCCACTTT.

The CDR3 DNA reads as TGTGCCAGCAGTTACACCGGGACAATGAATGGCTACACCTTC. Translation: CASSYTGTMNGYTF. The genes are TRBV6-5 and TRBJ1-2; possible D gene TRBD1, 6 bases. Germline CDR1 MNHEY, CDR2 SVGAGI. The CDR3 has 14 amino acids. V shed 2 bases and J shed 6 bases, with 13 bases lying between them.

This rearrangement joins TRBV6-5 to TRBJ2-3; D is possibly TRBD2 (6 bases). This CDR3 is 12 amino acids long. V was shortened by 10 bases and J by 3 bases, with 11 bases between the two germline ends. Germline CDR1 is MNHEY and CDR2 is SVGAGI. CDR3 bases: TGTGCCACGTCAGCGGGTACAGATACGCAGTATTTT. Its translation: CATSAGTDTQYF.